Listed below are T cell receptor beta chains from one sample, sequenced in a study of human T cells and chemical hapten exposure. One entry per CDR3 protein, called by TCRdb with MiXCR from the RACE reads. Altogether a few hundred thousand distinct CDR3 sequences are present, around 5% being singletons, with the ten largest covering approximately 2.3%. Sequencing used whole blood, obtained in connection with sensitization to the hapten diphenylcyclopropenone (DPC). These receptors originate from a woman aged 45 to 65 with alopecia areata. Some clones in this sample may be carry-over from other donors' samples. CDR3s include the opening cysteine and the closing phenylalanine or tryptophan. The order of the fields is J gene, V gene, CDR3 protein.

TRBJ1-6 TRBV27 CASTVGGANSPLHF
TRBJ2-6 TRBV19 CASSMGDGRANVLTF
TRBJ2-7 TRBV27 CASSLTGITSASSYEQYF
TRBJ2-5 TRBV29-1 CSVAPSGGAQETQYF
TRBJ1-6 TRBV27 CASSSPRGGRTYNSPLHF
TRBJ1-5 TRBV20-1 CSARLINTQGKPQHF
TRBJ2-6 TRBV14 CASSHGQASVLTF
TRBJ2-5 TRBV5-5 CASSLVGAQETQYF
TRBJ2-7 TRBV7-9 CASSSTAGPFYEQYF
TRBJ2-5 TRBV4-1 CASSPYWEASATQYF
TRBJ1-1 TRBV3-1 CASSQDLRYTEAFF
TRBJ1-1 TRBV4-2 CASSQGERTEAFF
TRBJ2-1 TRBV5-1 CASSLAGRGAYNEQFF
TRBJ2-4 TRBV7-8 CASSEERLASLVGAKNIQYF
TRBJ1-1 TRBV24-1 CATKSGSSNTEAFF
TRBJ2-6 TRBV6-2/TRBV6-3 CASSPWTGAGANVLTF
TRBJ2-3 TRBV7-2 CASSLASDLASGTQYF
TRBJ1-4 TRBV10-3 CAISESGGLGSGNEKLFF
TRBJ2-3 TRBV10-3 CAIRGTSGGAYSSTDTQYF
TRBJ1-6 TRBV7-2 CASSPRTGVNSPLHF
TRBJ1-1 TRBV27 CASSSLLGTEAFF
TRBJ2-7 TRBV19 CASSPGQGDEQYF
TRBJ2-3 TRBV6-2/TRBV6-3 CASTLNVRSREDTQYF
TRBJ2-7 TRBV29-1 CSVEGLKGSYEQYF
TRBJ1-3 TRBV6-6 CASIHRGTGNTIYF
TRBJ1-6 TRBV6-2/TRBV6-3 CASSFPTGERSPLHF
TRBJ2-1 TRBV7-2 CASSVYPEVEQFF
TRBJ1-5 TRBV6-1 CASSEALGTALYSNQPQHF
TRBJ2-1 TRBV9 CASSAFGGPNNEQFF
TRBJ2-5 TRBV29-1 CSVVGGVQYF
TRBJ2-5 TRBV11-2 CASSLGQGTETQYF
TRBJ1-1 TRBV29-1 CSVDRGRTTEAFF
TRBJ1-4 TRBV3-1 CASSQELAKNEKLFF
TRBJ2-3 TRBV7-9 CASSLVGAVSTDTQYF
TRBJ2-7 TRBV7-2 CASSLPTIAHEQYF
TRBJ1-1 TRBV3-1 CASSQRRDSNTEAFF
TRBJ1-5 TRBV4-3 CASSQRQGRGPQHF
TRBJ2-7 TRBV27 CAKTSGREYEQYF
TRBJ1-2 TRBV27 CASSLTASYGYTF
TRBJ2-1 TRBV6-2/TRBV6-3 CASSYSRQGTNEQFF
TRBJ2-2 TRBV9 CASSPYRGYNTGELFF
TRBJ2-3 TRBV12-3/TRBV12-4 CASWTGNADTQYF
TRBJ1-5 TRBV12-3/TRBV12-4 CASSLGFGGGSNQPQHF
TRBJ2-2 TRBV5-1 CASSLDRPNTGELFF
TRBJ2-3 TRBV7-2 CASSPQTGRTDTQYF
TRBJ1-5 TRBV19 CASSFGMGAMSQPQHF
TRBJ2-1 TRBV6-5 CASSSVAGEYNEQFF
TRBJ2-6 TRBV4-3 CASSQEPGSGANVLTF
TRBJ1-1 TRBV28 CASQTQGMNTEAFF
TRBJ1-1 TRBV9 CASSVVPGSEAFF
TRBJ1-2 TRBV25-1 CASSELDNNYGYTF
TRBJ1-5 TRBV19 CASSITGGRQPQHF
TRBJ2-7 TRBV29-1 CSVLSGEQYF
TRBJ1-6 TRBV11-2 CASSLGSGRINSPLHF